One sample yielded the 14 T cell receptor beta chains listed below, sequenced in a study of cytomegalovirus exposure and HLA in healthy donors. Profiled with immunoSEQ multiplex PCR; TCRdb holds only in-frame clones, not every one. The sample records 120,000 or so clones, around 96% being singletons. Specimen: PBMCs. The receptors come from a man between 18 and 29 years old in good health and CMV-seronegative.

The chain is built from TRBV5-1 and TRBJ2-3, with 7 bases matching TRBD1. The junction had 12 bases not matched to a gene; V was cut back by 4 bases and J by 4 bases. The CDR3 has 16 amino acids. Germline V gives CDR1 SGHRS, CDR2 YFSETQ. The CDR3 coding sequence is TGCGCCAGCAGCCCCCTAGGGGGCGGGTATGCAGATACGCAGTATTTT. Its protein is CASSPLGGGYADTQYF.

The rearrangement uses TRBV29-1 and TRBJ2-5; D perhaps matches TRBD2 (7 bases). Trimming stripped 4 bases from V and 5 bases from J, with 14 bases between. The V gene's germline CDR1 is SQVTM and CDR2 ANQGSEA. The CDR3 has 13 amino acids. CDR3 DNA: TGCAGCGTTGCTAGCCGCGGGGGCGAGACCCAGTACTTC. This codes for CSVASRGGETQYF. The variable domain in full, completed from reference TRBV29-1 and TRBJ2-5, reads SAVISQKPSRDICQRGTSLTIQCQVDSQVTMMFWYRQQPGQSLTLIATANQGSEATYESGFVIDKFPISRPNLTFSTLTVSNMSPEDSSIYLCSVASRGGETQYFGPGTRLLVL.

This rearrangement joins TRBV5-1 to TRBJ2-1, with 7 bases aligning to TRBD1. Germline V gives CDR1 SGHRS, CDR2 YFSETQ. There are 16 residues in the CDR3. Trimming took 0 bases from V and 7 from J; bases not matched to a gene: 10. CDR3 sequence reads: CASSLAYRGLDNEQFF. CDR3 coding DNA: TGCGCCAGCAGCTTGGCCTATAGGGGGCTCGATAATGAGCAGTTCTTC. Combining the CDR3 with reference TRBV5-1 and TRBJ2-1 gives the whole variable domain KAGVTQTPRYLIKTRGQQVTLSCSPISGHRSVSWYQQTPGQGLQFLFEYFSETQRNKGNFPGRFSGRQFSNSRSEMNVSTLELGDSALYLCASSLAYRGLDNEQFFGPGTRLTVL.

V and J are TRBV7-3 and TRBJ2-7; D is possibly TRBD2 (5 bases). This CDR3 is 13 amino acids long. CDR1 is SGHTA and CDR2 is FQGTGA in the germline V gene. Trimming took off 6 bases at V and 3 bases at J, with 12 bases between the two ends. In DNA form, the CDR3 reads TGTGCCAGCAGACTACGTGCGGGCTACGAGCAGTACTTC. It encodes CASRLRAGYEQYF.

The genes are TRBV30 and TRBJ2-7; 11 bases are shared with TRBD2. The V and J ends lost 3 bases and 4 bases, in that order; junction bases with no gene match: 8. This CDR3 comprises 15 residues. Germline CDR1 is GTSNPN and CDR2 is SVGIG (reference sequence). The DNA for the CDR3 is TGTGCCTGGAGACTACTAGCGGGAGAATGGTACGAGCAGTACTTC. Encoded protein: CAWRLLAGEWYEQYF.

This sequence joins TRBV5-1 and TRBJ1-2; D not certain. The ends were cut back, 2 bases at V and 4 bases at J, with 9 bases in the middle. Germline CDR1 SGHRS, CDR2 YFSETQ. The CDR3 is 13 amino acids. CDR3 protein: CASSFGELYGYTF. The CDR3 bases are TGCGCCAGCAGCTTTGGAGAACTCTATGGCTACACCTTC.

The gene calls are TRBV7-3 and TRBJ2-7; the D gene is possibly TRBD2 (6 bases). V was trimmed by 5 bases and J by 6 bases, leaving 17 bases between them. This CDR3 comprises 14 residues. Germline CDR1 reads SGHTA; CDR2 reads FQGTGA. The CDR3 spells CASSGGGPSPEQYF. The CDR3 DNA sequence: TGTGCCAGCAGCGGCGGAGGGCCCTCTCCCGAGCAGTACTTC.

The chain is built from TRBV30 and TRBJ2-3; 10 bases match TRBD2. Germline CDR1 reads GTSNPN; CDR2 reads SVGIG (reference sequence). This CDR3 is 13 amino acids long. V shed 2 bases and J 5 bases; nucleotides not matched to a gene: 1. CDR3 region: CAWSSGRGDTQYF. DNA for the CDR3: TGTGCCTGGAGTAGCGGGAGGGGAGATACGCAGTATTTT. Variable domain in full (rest from reference TRBV30 and TRBJ2-3): SQTIHQWPATLVQPVGSPLSLECTVEGTSNPNLYWYRQAAGRGLQLLFYSVGIGQISSEVPQNLSASRPQDRQFILSSKKLLLSDSGFYLCAWSSGRGDTQYFGPGTRLTVL.

The chain joins TRBV5-6 to TRBJ2-1; D gene uncertain. Germline CDR1 and CDR2: SGHDT and YYEEEE. V dropped 4 bases and J dropped 10 bases, with 15 bases sitting between them. This CDR3 region has 13 residues. This chain's CDR3 is CASSTSYHEEQFF. Here the CDR3 DNA reads TGTGCCAGCAGCACCTCCTACCACGAAGAGCAGTTCTTC.

The chain links TRBV5-8 to TRBJ1-2; 10 bases align to TRBD1. The V gene's germline CDR1 is SGHTS and CDR2 YDEGEE. Unmatched junction bases numbered 0, after V lost 0 bases and J lost 4 bases. The CDR3 loop spans 14 amino acids. The CDR3 sequence: CASSLGQGAYGYTF. The DNA of the CDR3 is TGTGCCAGCAGCTTGGGACAGGGGGCCTATGGCTACACCTTC.

The chain links TRBV5-1 to TRBJ1-1; D gene uncertain. The CDR3 is made up of 14 amino acids. With 4 bases removed from V and 3 bases from J, the gap between germline ends came to 13 bases. Germline CDR1 is SGHRS and CDR2 is YFSETQ. The CDR3: CASSPGSMDTEAFF. CDR3 DNA sequence: TGCGCCAGCAGCCCGGGGTCTATGGACACTGAAGCTTTCTTT.

V gene TRBV27 combines with J gene TRBJ1-1; D call uncertain. The germline V gene encodes CDR1 MNHEY and CDR2 SMNVEV (reference sequence). Trimming stripped 2 bases from V and 4 bases from J, with 14 bases between. This CDR3 spans 15 amino acids. The CDR3 sequence: CASSLGPLGSTEAFF. In DNA, the CDR3 is TGTGCCAGCAGTTTAGGTCCCCTGGGGAGCACTGAAGCTTTCTTT.

The chain links TRBV12-5 to TRBJ2-7; TRBD1 might be the D (6 bases). This CDR3 has 13 amino acids. Looked up from germline, CDR1 is LGHNT and CDR2 is FRNRAP. V was clipped by 3 bases and J by 5 bases, with 11 bases between them. The CDR3 DNA reads as TGTGCTAGTGGTTTATGGGACACCCACGAGCAGTACTTC. Translating gives CASGLWDTHEQYF.

V is TRBV7-2 and J is TRBJ1-5, with D unclear. The CDR3 length is 14 residues. Germline CDR1 SGHTA, CDR2 FQGNSA. Trimming removed 5 bases at V and 1 base at J, with 9 bases between. The chain's CDR3 is CASSRDISNQPQHF. CDR3 sequence (DNA): TGTGCCAGCAGCCGAGACATAAGCAATCAGCCCCAGCATTTT.